Sequencing of this TCR beta chain was carried out in a study of technical replicates of blood from a handful of donors. Generated by immunoSEQ multiplex PCR, the TCRdb table keeps only in-frame clones and is missing some. The data contain about 70,000 clones, around 86% of them singletons. V was shortened by 0 bases and J by 1 base, with 4 bases between the two germline ends. CDR1 and CDR2 (germline): SGHRS, YFSETQ. There are 13 residues in the CDR3. V usage is TRBV5-1 and J usage is TRBJ1-2; D call uncertain. The sample consisted of PBMCs. The receptor comes from a human donor in good health. Some clones in this sample may be carry-over from other donors' samples. The DNA of the CDR3 is TGCGCCAGCAGCTTGGACAGTAACTATGGCTACACCTTC. Protein product: CASSLDSNYGYTF.